What follows describes a single TCR beta chain. The target antigen is unknown. CDR1 SGHAT and CDR2 FQDESV come from the germline V gene (reference sequence). With V trimmed by 3 bases and J by 10 bases, 1 base remained unmatched. The CDR3 has 14 amino acids. Sequencing was performed with immunoSEQ multiplex PCR; in TCRdb, only in-frame clones are kept and a portion is missing. The data hold 20,000 to 25,000 clones, with approximately 84% observed a single time. This entry belongs to a study of T cells in narcolepsy. Regarding the study as a whole: Reportedly, autoreactive clonotypes were serially detected in patients' blood but not controls'. Same-patient CSF and blood CD4+ T cell clonotypes included HCRT-specific and TRIB2-specific autoreactive ones.

The chain carries TRBV11-1 and TRBJ2-1, with 15 bases lining up with TRBD2. The origin of this receptor is a human donor with narcolepsy. The sample comprised CD45RA- memory CD4+ T cells from PBMCs. CDR3 sequence reads: CASSLGLAGGEQFF. CDR3 nucleotides: TGTGCCAGCAGCTTGGGACTAGCGGGAGGAGAGCAGTTCTTC. Variable domain in full (rest from reference TRBV11-1 and TRBJ2-1): EAEVAQSPRYKITEKSQAVAFWCDPISGHATLYWYRQILGQGPELLVQFQDESVVDDSQLPKDRFSAERLKGVDSTLKIQPAELGDSAMYLCASSLGLAGGEQFFGPGTRLTVL.